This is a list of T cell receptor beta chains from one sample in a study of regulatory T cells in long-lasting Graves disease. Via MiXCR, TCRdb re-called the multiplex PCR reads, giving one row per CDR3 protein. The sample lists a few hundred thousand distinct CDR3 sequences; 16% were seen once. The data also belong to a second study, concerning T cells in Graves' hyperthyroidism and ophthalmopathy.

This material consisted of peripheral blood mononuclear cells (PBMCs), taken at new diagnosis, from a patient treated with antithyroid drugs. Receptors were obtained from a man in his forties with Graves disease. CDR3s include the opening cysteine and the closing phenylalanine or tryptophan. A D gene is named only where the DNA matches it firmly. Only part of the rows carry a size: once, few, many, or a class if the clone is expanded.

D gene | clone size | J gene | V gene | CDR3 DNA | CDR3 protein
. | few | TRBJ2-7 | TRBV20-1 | TGCAGTGCTGACCGCCTTGCTGGAGTCTACTCCTACGAGCAGTACTTC | CSADRLAGVYSYEQYF
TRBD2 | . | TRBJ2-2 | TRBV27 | TGTGCCAGCAGTTTAGGGGGGGTGCACGGGGAGCTGTTTTTT | CASSLGGVHGELFF
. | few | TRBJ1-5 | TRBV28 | TGTGCCAGCAGTTGGACTCTACTACAGCCCCAGCATTTT | CASSWTLLQPQHF
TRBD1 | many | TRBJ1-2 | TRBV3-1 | TGTGCCAGCAGCCAGCGCCCTGGCAGGGGGCAAGATGGCTACACCTTC | CASSQRPGRGQDGYTF
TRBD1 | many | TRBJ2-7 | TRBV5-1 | TGCGCCAGCACACAAGAGACAGGGGGCCCGTACGAGCAGTACTTC | CASTQETGGPYEQYF
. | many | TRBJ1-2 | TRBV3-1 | TGTGCCAGCAGGGACACGGTTGGCTACACCTTC | CASRDTVGYTF
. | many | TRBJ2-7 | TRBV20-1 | TGCAGTGCTAGAAACGAAGTCTACGAGCAGTACTTC | CSARNEVYEQYF
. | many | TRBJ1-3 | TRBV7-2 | TGTGCCAGCAGCCCGGTTATTGCATCCTCTGGAAACACCATATATTTT | CASSPVIASSGNTIYF
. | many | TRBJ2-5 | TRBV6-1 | TGTGCCAGCAGTGAAGCATGGGGGCTGGTTGAGACCCAGTACTTC | CASSEAWGLVETQYF
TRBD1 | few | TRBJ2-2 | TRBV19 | TGTGCCAGTGCTGGGACAGCTAACACCGGGGAGCTGTTTTTT | CASAGTANTGELFF
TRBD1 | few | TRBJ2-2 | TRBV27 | TGTGCCAGCAGTGTCCAGGGGGCTGGCGGGGAGCTGTTTTTT | CASSVQGAGGELFF
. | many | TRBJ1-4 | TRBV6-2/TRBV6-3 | TGTGCCAGCAGCTCCCTTACTGGACAGCCTAATGAAAAACTGTTTTTT | CASSSLTGQPNEKLFF
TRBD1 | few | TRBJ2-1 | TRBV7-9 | TGTGCCAGCAGCTTGAGGGACAGCGGTTACAATGGGCAGTTCTTC | CASSLRDSGYNGQFF
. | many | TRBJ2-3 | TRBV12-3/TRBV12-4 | TGTGCCAGCAGATCACTAGTTGGTGTACCAGATACGCAGTATTTT | CASRSLVGVPDTQYF
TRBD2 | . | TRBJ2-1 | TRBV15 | TGTGCCACCAGCAGAGGGACTAGCGGGGGGGCGAGCTCCTACAATGAGCAGTTCTTC | CATSRGTSGGASSYNEQFF
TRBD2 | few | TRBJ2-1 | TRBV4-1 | TGCGCCAGCAGCCATCCCGGGACTAGGTTTCGGGATGAGCAGTTCTTC | CASSHPGTRFRDEQFF
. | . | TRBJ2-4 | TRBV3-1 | TGTGCCAGCAGCCCGCAGGGGGGGATGGCCAAAAACATTCAGTACTTC | CASSPQGGMAKNIQYF
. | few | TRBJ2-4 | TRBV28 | TGTGCCAGCAGTTTTGGAGGGGAAGAGGACATTCAGTACTTC | CASSFGGEEDIQYF
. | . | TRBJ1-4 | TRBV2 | TGTGCCAGCACCACGGGCAGCGCTAATGAAAAACTGTTTTTT | CASTTGSANEKLFF
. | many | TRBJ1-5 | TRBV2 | TGTGCCAGCAAGTCCAGCCGTCTTAGCAATCAGCCCCAGCATTTT | CASKSSRLSNQPQHF
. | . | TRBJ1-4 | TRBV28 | TGTGCCAGCAGTTTATTGGCTGGGGGTTGGGTTGGGGAAAAACTGTTTTTT | CASSLLAGGWVGEKLFF
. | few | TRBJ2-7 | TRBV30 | TGTGCCTGGACCAGGACGGGAGAGCAGTACTTC | CAWTRTGEQYF
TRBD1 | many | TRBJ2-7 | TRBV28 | TGTGCCAGCAGTTGGGGGACAGGGCCTTACGAGCAGTACTTC | CASSWGTGPYEQYF
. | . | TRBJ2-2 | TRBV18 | TGTGCCAGCTCACGGCAGACACCACCGACCGGGGAGCTGTTTTTT | CASSRQTPPTGELFF
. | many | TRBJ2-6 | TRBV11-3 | TGTGCCAGCAGCTTATCGACTTTCTCTGGGGCCAACGTCCTGACTTTC | CASSLSTFSGANVLTF
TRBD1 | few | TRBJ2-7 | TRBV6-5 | TGTGCCAACAGTTACCAAAAAGGACAGGGGGCTAGAAAATTCGAGCAGTACTTC | CANSYQKGQGARKFEQYF
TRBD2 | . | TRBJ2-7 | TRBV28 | TGTGCCAGCAGGTTAAGCAGCGGGGCCCTCTACGAGCAGTACTTC | CASRLSSGALYEQYF
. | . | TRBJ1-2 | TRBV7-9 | TGTGCCAGCAGCTCCGAGCTTCCTAACTATGGCTACACCTTC | CASSSELPNYGYTF
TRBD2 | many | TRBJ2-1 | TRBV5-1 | TGCGCCAGCAGCTTGGTAGCGGGGGACTACAATGAGCAGTTCTTC | CASSLVAGDYNEQFF
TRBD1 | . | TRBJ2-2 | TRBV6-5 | TGTGCCAGCAGTTACCCCGCAGGGGGCACCGGGGAGCTGTTTTTT | CASSYPAGGTGELFF
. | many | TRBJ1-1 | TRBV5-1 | TGCGCCAGCAGCTTGGGGGGGGCCGGGGGGATGAACACTGAAGCTTTCTTT | CASSLGGAGGMNTEAFF
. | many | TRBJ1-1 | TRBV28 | TGTGCCAGCAGTGGGGACATGGGGCTGACTTTCTTT | CASSGDMGLTFF
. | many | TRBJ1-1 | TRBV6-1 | TGTGCCACCCGTTTAATCGGCGCTGAAGCTTTCTTT | CATRLIGAEAFF
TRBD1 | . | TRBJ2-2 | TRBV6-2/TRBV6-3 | TGTGCCAGCATAGTAAGGACAGGGTCAGCCGGGGAGCTGTTTTTT | CASIVRTGSAGELFF
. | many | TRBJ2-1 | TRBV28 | TGTGCCAGCAGTCCCCGGGGCGCGTACAATGAGCAGTTCTTC | CASSPRGAYNEQFF
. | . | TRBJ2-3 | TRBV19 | TGTGCCAGTAGTATTCGGGGACTCTCTGGTCCCCAGTATTTT | CASSIRGLSGPQYF
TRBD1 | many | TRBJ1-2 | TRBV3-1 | TGTGCCAGCAGCCAATCCGGGACAGTTGTCGGCTACACCTTC | CASSQSGTVVGYTF
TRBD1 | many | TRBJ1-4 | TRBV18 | TGTGCCAGCTCACCCGACAGGGATACTGAAAAACTGTTTTTT | CASSPDRDTEKLFF
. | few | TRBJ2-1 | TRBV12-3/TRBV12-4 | TGTGCCAGCAGTCTATCTGACTCAGGGAGGGGGGCGCAGTTCTTC | CASSLSDSGRGAQFF
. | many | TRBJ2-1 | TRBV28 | TGTGCCAGCAGTAACTACAATGAGCAGTTCTTC | CASSNYNEQFF
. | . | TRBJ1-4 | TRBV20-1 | TGCAGTTCGGGGGACACCGTAGCAACTAATGAAAAACTGTTTTTT | CSSGDTVATNEKLFF
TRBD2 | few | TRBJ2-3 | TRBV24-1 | TGTGCCACCAGTGAACCCTCTGGACTAGCGTTTTTTGCAGGTACGCAGTATTTT | CATSEPSGLAFFAGTQYF
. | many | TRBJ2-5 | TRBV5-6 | TGTGCCAGCAGCCACGAACTAGCCGGGGGGCAGACCCAGTACTTC | CASSHELAGGQTQYF
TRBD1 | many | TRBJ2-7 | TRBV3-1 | TGTGCCAGCAGCCACCCGGACAGGGAGCCCTACGAGCAGTACTTC | CASSHPDREPYEQYF
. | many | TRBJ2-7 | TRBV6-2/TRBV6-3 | TGTGCCAGCAGTGCCGATTTCTACGAGCAGTACTTC | CASSADFYEQYF
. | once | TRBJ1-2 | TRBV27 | TGTGCCAGCAGTTCCCTCCAACAGGGCGCGGTACTCCTTTTGTATGGCTACACCTTC | CASSSLQQGAVLLLYGYTF
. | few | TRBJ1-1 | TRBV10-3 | TGTGCCATCACTCCAGGAGGCGAGTGGGGTGAAGAAACTGAAGCTTTCTTT | CAITPGGEWGEETEAFF
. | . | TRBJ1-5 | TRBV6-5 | TGTGCCAGCAGTTACTCGCAGGGGATTGGGCAGCCCCAGCATTTT | CASSYSQGIGQPQHF
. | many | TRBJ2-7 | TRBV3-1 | TGTGCCAGCAGCCAAGGTATTCGATCCTACGAGCAGTACTTC | CASSQGIRSYEQYF
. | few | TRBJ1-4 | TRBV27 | TGTGCCAGCAAGCAGACAGGACCTAATGAAAAACTGTTTTTT | CASKQTGPNEKLFF
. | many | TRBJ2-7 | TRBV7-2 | TGTGCCAGCAGCAAAAACAGGGCGACCTCCTACGAGCAGTACTTC | CASSKNRATSYEQYF
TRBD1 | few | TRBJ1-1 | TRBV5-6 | TGTGCCAGCAGCTTGGCGGGACAGGGGGCACTAGGGACTGAAGCTTTCTTT | CASSLAGQGALGTEAFF
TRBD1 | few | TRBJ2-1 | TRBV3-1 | TGTGCCAGCAGCCCCCGGGACAGCCTCTACAATGAGCAGTTCTTC | CASSPRDSLYNEQFF
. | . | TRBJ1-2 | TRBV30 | TGTGCCTGGAGTGTACATTCGGGGAACTATGGCTACACCTTC | CAWSVHSGNYGYTF
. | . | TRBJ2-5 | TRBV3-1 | TGTGCCAGCAGCCACCTCTGGGTAAAACAGTTCCGGAGGCAAGAGACCCAGTACTTC | CASSHLWVKQFRRQETQYF
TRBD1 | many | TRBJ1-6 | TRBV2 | TGTGCCAGCAGGAGCAGGGGGCGACATTCACCCCTCCACTTT | CASRSRGRHSPLHF